This TCR beta chain appears in the sequencing data of a study of blood T cell repertoires in COVID-19. Study as a whole: In each case, the material was cDNA or gDNA derived from T cells, B-cell-depleted T cells, or PBMCs.

Study processing details: Estimation of nucleated cell counts relied on the amplification of reference gene primers. Method: immunoSEQ multiplex PCR; TCRdb's copy keeps in-frame clones and lacks some. V, J and clone size are taken as reported in that table, and D and trimming were inferred from the DNA itself. The sample lists around 99,000 clones; about 79% were seen once. V lost 2 bases and J lost 5; bases outside the gene matches: 2. Germline V gene sequence: CDR1 LGHDT, CDR2 YNNKEL (reference sequence). CDR3 length: 14 amino acids. The V call is TRBV3-1 (or the pseudogene TRBV3-2), the J call TRBJ2-2, with TRBD1 matching over 7 bases. The receptor comes from a woman older than 75 with active or convalescent COVID-19. Sequencing used peripheral blood. The CDR3 DNA reads as TGTGCCAGCAGCCAAAACAGGGGTACCGGGGAGCTGTTTTTT. Protein sequence: CASSQNRGTGELFF.